Below, 30 T cell receptor beta chains from the same sample are listed, as sequenced in a study of shared clonotypes between healthy human individuals. Produced via immunoSEQ multiplex PCR; TCRdb's table is partial and in-frame only. This table has 530,000 or so clones, around 79% appearing once. Specimen: PBMCs. The receptor set was obtained from a middle-aged woman in good health. Some clones in this sample may be carry-over from other donors' samples.

The chain recombines TRBV5-1 with TRBJ1-2; 11 positions match TRBD1. Germline-derived CDR1 and CDR2 are SGHRS and YFSETQ. V was pared by 1 base and J by 1 base, with 9 bases of the junction left unmatched. The CDR3 extends over 18 amino acids. CDR3 sequence reads: CASSLKSGQGESNYGYTF. The CDR3 region has the DNA TGCGCCAGCAGCTTGAAGTCGGGACAGGGGGAAAGTAACTATGGCTACACCTTC.

Written as DNA, the CDR3 is TGTGCCAGCAGCTTGTCTAGCACAGATACGCAGTATTTT. Translated, it gives CASSLSSTDTQYF. The chain carries TRBV5-6 and TRBJ2-3; no definite D call. Germline-derived CDR1 and CDR2 are SGHDT and YYEEEE. The length of the CDR3 is 13 residues. V lost 1 base to trimming and J lost 0 bases, with 3 bases between them.

The chain carries TRBV7-8 and TRBJ2-7; 12 nucleotides align to TRBD2. Per the germline V gene, CDR1 is SGHVS and CDR2 is FQNEAQ. V dropped 1 base and J dropped 0; count of bases not matched to a gene: 7. The CDR3 is 18 residues long. In DNA form, the CDR3 reads TGTGCCAGCAGCTTAGATGAGACTAGCGGGAGCCCCTCCTACGAGCAGTACTTC. It yields the protein CASSLDETSGSPSYEQYF.

This clone was counted ten times or more. The V and J genes are TRBV19 and TRBJ2-1; 10 positions agree with TRBD2. CDR3 length: 20 residues. Per the germline V gene, CDR1 is LNHDA and CDR2 is SQIVND (reference sequence). J was trimmed by 6 bases and V by 3 bases; bases with no gene match: 20. CDR3 DNA sequence: TGTGCCAGTAGTATGTGGGGGAGCCCTAGCGGGAGAACCCTGAGCAATGAGCAGTTCTTC. It is translated as CASSMWGSPSGRTLSNEQFF.

This clone was detected only a few times. The chain joins TRBV28 to TRBJ1-5; 12 positions match TRBD1. CDR1 MDHEN and CDR2 SYDVKM come from the germline V gene. Trimming took 6 bases from V and 5 from J; bases not matched to a gene: 8. The CDR3 covers 16 residues. The CDR3 loop reads CASRETGTGGHQPQHF. CDR3 in DNA: TGTGCCAGCAGAGAAACCGGGACAGGGGGCCATCAGCCCCAGCATTTT.

The chain links TRBV7-2 to TRBJ2-7; 12 nucleotides align to TRBD2. The CDR3 spans 15 residues. Germline V gives CDR1 SGHTA, CDR2 FQGNSA. V was pared by 5 bases and J by 6 bases, with 8 bases of the junction left unmatched. CDR3 protein: CASSPTGLAGSEQYF. CDR3 nucleotide sequence: TGTGCCAGCAGCCCCACAGGACTAGCGGGAAGCGAGCAGTACTTC.

V is TRBV7-2 and J is TRBJ2-7; 7 bases map to TRBD2. Germline V CDR1 and CDR2: SGHTA, FQGNSA. Unmatched junction bases numbered 11, after V lost 5 bases and J lost 4 bases. CDR3 size: 15 residues. The CDR3 coding sequence is TGTGCCAGCAGCCCTCGGCGGACTAGGAATTACGAGCAGTACTTC. Translation gives CASSPRRTRNYEQYF.

This chain joins TRBV28 and TRBJ2-2; D not resolved. Germline CDR1 and CDR2: MDHEN and SYDVKM. The CDR3 loop spans 14 amino acids. Trimming cost V 2 bases and J 3 bases, with 7 bases left between them. CDR3 loop: CASSLRPDTGELFF. Written as DNA, the CDR3 is TGTGCCAGCAGTTTACGGCCGGACACCGGGGAGCTGTTTTTT.

A word on this clone: This may stem from a read error, because a much larger clone lies one nucleotide away. The chain employs TRBV5-1 and TRBJ1-2, with D hard to call. This CDR3 spans 13 amino acids. Germline V CDR1 and CDR2: SGHRS, YFSETQ. CDR3 in DNA: TGCGCCAGCAGCTTAACAGAGACCTATGGCTGCACCTTC. Its protein is CASSLTETYGCTF.

This chain connects TRBV7-2 to TRBJ2-5; D perhaps matches TRBD1 (5 bases). The CDR3 loop spans 14 amino acids. Trimming stripped 3 bases from V and 4 bases from J, with 12 bases between. Germline values: CDR1 SGHTA, CDR2 FQGNSA. The CDR3 DNA reads TGTGCCAGCAGCTTTCCAGGGTTAGCAGAGACCCAGTACTTC. This sequence encodes CASSFPGLAETQYF.

This clone has at least ten counts. The chain uses TRBV25-1 and TRBJ2-3; D is possibly TRBD1 or TRBD2 (6 bases each). The CDR3 runs 15 residues. Germline CDR1 reads MGHDK; CDR2 reads SYGVNS. Trimming pared 2 bases from V and 4 bases from J, leaving 13 bases between. Here the CDR3 DNA reads TGTGCCAGCAGTGAACGGGATAGGGGGGCAGATACGCAGTATTTT. Encoded protein: CASSERDRGADTQYF.

The J gene is TRBJ1-1, the V gene TRBV7-3, with 9 bases aligning to TRBD1. Germline V CDR1 and CDR2: SGHTA, FQGTGA. V trimming: 5 bases; J trimming: 3 bases; junction bases outside the gene matches: 7. The CDR3 has 15 residues. For the CDR3, the DNA is TGTGCCAGCAGCACAGGGGGCCGACCTGACACTGAAGCTTTCTTT. Translating it yields CASSTGGRPDTEAFF.

This chain links TRBV11-1 with TRBJ2-7; 7 nucleotides match TRBD2. After removal of 7 bases from V and 3 bases from J, the junction contained 9 bases not matched to a gene. The CDR3 has 14 amino acids. Germline V gives CDR1 SGHAT, CDR2 FQDESV (reference sequence). The CDR3 region has the DNA TGTGCCAGCACTCGGGGGGAGGGCGTCTACGAGCAGTACTTC. Translated: CASTRGEGVYEQYF.

In DNA form, the CDR3 reads TGTGCCAGCAAAGGGATTGGGGCCTACGAGCAGTACTTC. Translating it yields CASKGIGAYEQYF. The V call is TRBV11-2, the J call TRBJ2-7; D uncertain. CDR1 SGHAT and CDR2 FQNNGV come from the germline V gene. V lost 7 bases to trimming and J lost 2 bases, with 12 bases between them. There are 13 residues in the CDR3.

The genes are TRBV28 and TRBJ1-4; 9 bases are a match to TRBD1. V shed 6 bases, J shed 0 bases, and the junction held 8 bases outside the gene matches. CDR1 and CDR2 from the germline V gene are MDHEN and SYDVKM. This CDR3 comprises 17 residues. As DNA, the CDR3 is TGTGCCAGCAGCCAGGGACAGGGAAGTTCAACTAATGAAAAACTGTTTTTT. Residues: CASSQGQGSSTNEKLFF. Drawing the rest from reference TRBV28 and TRBJ1-4, the complete variable domain is DVKVTQSSRYLVKRTGEKVFLECVQDMDHENMFWYRQDPGLGLRLIYFSYDVKMKEKGDIPEGYSVSREKKERFSLILESASTNQTSMYLCASSQGQGSSTNEKLFFGSGTQLSVL.

V is TRBV5-1 and J is TRBJ2-3; D gene uncertain. The CDR3 spans 15 residues. Per germline, CDR1 SGHRS and CDR2 YFSETQ. V was clipped by 2 bases and J by 2 bases, with 12 bases between them. The CDR3 protein is CASSFKSGDTDTQYF. The DNA of the CDR3 is TGCGCCAGCAGCTTTAAGTCTGGCGACACAGATACGCAGTATTTT.

Only a few counts were recorded for this clone. The rearrangement joins TRBV19 to TRBJ2-3; TRBD1 might be the D (6 bases). V was shortened by 5 bases and J by 5 bases, with 20 bases between the two germline ends. The CDR3 spans 16 residues. The germline CDR1 and CDR2 sequences are LNHDA and SQIVND (reference sequence). CDR3 nucleotides: TGTGCCAGTAGTCGACAGGTATACTCACTGGGAGATACGCAGTATTTT. The encoded protein is CASSRQVYSLGDTQYF.

The CDR3 DNA sequence: TGTGCCAGCAGCCGGGGGGGAGGGCTAGCGGGAGGAAGGGAGCAGTTCTTC. This codes for CASSRGGGLAGGREQFF. The V call is TRBV7-2, the J call TRBJ2-1; the match to TRBD2 covers 11 bases. V shed 5 bases and J 10 bases; nucleotides not matched to a gene: 16. CDR1 SGHTA and CDR2 FQGNSA come from the germline V gene. There are 17 residues in the CDR3.

The genes are TRBV9 and TRBJ2-6; D not certain. Looked up from germline, CDR1 is SGDLS and CDR2 is YYNGEE. The V and J ends lost 0 bases and 0 bases respectively, with 4 bases between them. The CDR3 is 15 residues long. The CDR3 sequence: CASSVAGSGANVLTF. The CDR3 DNA sequence: TGTGCCAGCAGCGTAGCAGGCTCTGGGGCCAACGTCCTGACTTTC.

The chain employs TRBV7-7 and TRBJ1-5, with 8 positions matching TRBD1. The CDR3 is 21 residues long. Trimming at V came to 5 bases and at J to 2 bases, leaving 23 bases not matched to a gene. CDR1 and CDR2 from the germline V gene are SSHAT and FNYEAQ (reference sequence). The CDR3 loop is CASSVGQGPLLNSNGNQPQHF. CDR3 nucleotides: TGTGCCAGCAGCGTCGGACAGGGTCCACTCCTGAATAGTAACGGCAATCAGCCCCAGCATTTT.

The V call is TRBV29-1, the J call TRBJ2-1, with 8 nucleotides matching TRBD1. Germline V lookup: CDR1 SQVTM, CDR2 ANQGSEA. The V segment lost 6 bases and the J segment 4 bases; nucleotides outside the gene matches: 8. The CDR3 has 14 amino acids. DNA for the CDR3: TGCAGCGTCTCAGGGGACAGGAGATACAATGAGCAGTTCTTC. Protein: CSVSGDRRYNEQFF.

This chain uses TRBV6-6 with TRBJ1-1; no clear D. Deletions cut 2 bases from V and 7 bases from J, with 17 bases between. The CDR3 is 15 amino acids. Germline V CDR1 and CDR2: MNHNY, SVGAGI (reference sequence). CDR3 amino acids: CASSYENLDAIEAFF. The CDR3 bases are TGTGCCAGCAGTTACGAAAACCTGGACGCAATTGAAGCTTTCTTT.

This clone occurred many times. The chain uses TRBV5-6 and TRBJ2-7; 13 bases line up with TRBD2. Germline V gene sequence: CDR1 SGHDT, CDR2 YYEEEE. The CDR3 sequence is 16 residues long. V shed 4 bases, J shed 6 bases, and the junction held 10 bases outside the gene matches. The CDR3 bases are TGTGCCAGCAGCGAGGGACTAGCGGGATGGCCGCCCGAGCAGTACTTC. Its protein product is CASSEGLAGWPPEQYF. Drawing the rest from reference TRBV5-6 and TRBJ2-7, the complete variable domain is DAGVTQSPTHLIKTRGQQVTLRCSPKSGHDTVSWYQQALGQGPQFIFQYYEEEERQRGNFPDRFSGHQFPNYSSELNVNALLLGDSALYLCASSEGLAGWPPEQYFGPGTRLTVT.

CDR3: CASSGDGLQETQYF. The CDR3 DNA sequence: TGTGCCAGCAGCGGGGATGGTCTCCAAGAGACCCAGTACTTC. This sequence joins TRBV5-6 and TRBJ2-5; D uncertain. This CDR3 is 14 amino acids long. CDR1 is SGHDT, CDR2 YYEEEE, per germline. Deletions cut 4 bases from V and 1 base from J, with 11 bases between.

This clone was recorded once. V is TRBV7-9 and J is TRBJ2-3; D remains unclear. Germline V gives CDR1 SEHNR, CDR2 FQNEAQ (reference sequence). Trimming took off 1 base at V and 3 bases at J, with 23 bases between the two ends. The CDR3 extends over 19 amino acids. The CDR3 coding sequence is TGTGCCAGCAGCTTAGACCACACTTACCTCCTCCGACAAACAGATACGCAGTATTTT. It is translated as CASSLDHTYLLRQTDTQYF.

The sample holds a few counts of this clone. CDR3 loop: CASSLTTRGEYGYTF. In DNA, the CDR3 is TGTGCCAGCAGCCTCACAACCAGGGGGGAGTATGGCTACACCTTC. The rearrangement uses TRBV9 and TRBJ1-2; 7 positions match TRBD1. CDR3 size: 15 residues. The ends lost 4 bases at V and 5 bases at J; junction bases unmatched: 11. The germline V gene encodes CDR1 SGDLS and CDR2 YYNGEE.

The chain joins TRBV7-2 to TRBJ2-1, with TRBD2 matching 8 bases. Germline CDR1 and CDR2: SGHTA and FQGNSA. V shed 1 base and J 8 bases; nucleotides not matched to a gene: 13. This CDR3 spans 17 amino acids. The CDR3 DNA reads TGTGCCAGCAGCTTAGGGTGGGGATTCGGGAGGGCTGATGAGCAGTTCTTC. It yields the protein CASSLGWGFGRADEQFF. Supplemented by reference TRBV7-2 and TRBJ2-1, the full variable domain reads GAGVSQSPSNKVTEKGKDVELRCDPISGHTALYWYRQSLGQGLEFLIYFQGNSAPDKSGLPSDRFSAERTGGSVSTLTIQRTQQEDSAVYLCASSLGWGFGRADEQFFGPGTRLTVL.

DNA for the CDR3: TGTGCCAGCTCTATCAGACAAGTTATGAACACTGAAGCTTTCTTT. Its translation: CASSIRQVMNTEAFF. This rearrangement joins TRBV18 to TRBJ1-1; the D is unclear. The CDR3 length is 15 residues. Trimming left V 6 bases short and J 0 bases short, with 14 bases between. The germline gives CDR1 KGHSH, CDR2 LQKENI. Drawing the rest from reference TRBV18 and TRBJ1-1, the complete variable domain is NAGVMQNPRHLVRRRGQEARLRCSPMKGHSHVYWYRQLPEEGLKFMVYLQKENIIDESGMPKERFSAEFPKEGPSILRIQQVVRGDSAAYFCASSIRQVMNTEAFFGQGTRLTVV.

This chain links TRBV9 with TRBJ1-3; tentatively, D is TRBD1 (6 bases). The germline V gene encodes CDR1 SGDLS and CDR2 YYNGEE. V was pared by 6 bases and J by 2 bases, with 9 bases between. The CDR3 consists of 13 residues. The CDR3: CASTNRAGNTIYF. For the CDR3, the DNA is TGTGCCAGCACGAACAGGGCTGGAAACACCATATATTTT.

The chain is built from TRBV5-1 and TRBJ2-1; 8 bases line up with TRBD1. There are 15 residues in the CDR3. Germline-derived CDR1 and CDR2 are SGHRS and YFSETQ. V was clipped by 1 base and J by 5 bases; unmatched bases: 5. CDR3 sequence: CASSLTGQVNNEQFF. CDR3 nucleotides: TGCGCCAGCAGCTTGACGGGACAGGTTAACAATGAGCAGTTCTTC. The full variable domain, with the rest looked up from reference TRBV5-1 and TRBJ2-1, is KAGVTQTPRYLIKTRGQQVTLSCSPISGHRSVSWYQQTPGQGLQFLFEYFSETQRNKGNFPGRFSGRQFSNSRSEMNVSTLELGDSALYLCASSLTGQVNNEQFFGPGTRLTVL.